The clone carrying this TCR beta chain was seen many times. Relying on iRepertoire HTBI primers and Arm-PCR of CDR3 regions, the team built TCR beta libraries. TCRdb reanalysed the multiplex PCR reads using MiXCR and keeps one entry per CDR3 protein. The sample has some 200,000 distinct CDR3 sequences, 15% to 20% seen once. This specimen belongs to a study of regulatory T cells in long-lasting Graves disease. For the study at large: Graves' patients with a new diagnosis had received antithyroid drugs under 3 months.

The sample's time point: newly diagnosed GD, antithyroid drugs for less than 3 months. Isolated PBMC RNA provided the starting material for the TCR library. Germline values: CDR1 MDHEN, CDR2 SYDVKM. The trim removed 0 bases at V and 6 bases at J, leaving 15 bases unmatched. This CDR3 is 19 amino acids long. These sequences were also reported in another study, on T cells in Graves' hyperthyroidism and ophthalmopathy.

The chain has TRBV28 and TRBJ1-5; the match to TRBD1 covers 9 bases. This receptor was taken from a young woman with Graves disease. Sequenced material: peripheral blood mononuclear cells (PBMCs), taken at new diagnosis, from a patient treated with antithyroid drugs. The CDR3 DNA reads TGTGCCAGCAGTTTATGGGCGGACAGGGGCGGTTTAAAGGGTCAGCCCCAGCATTTT. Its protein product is CASSLWADRGGLKGQPQHF.